The 12 T cell receptor beta chains below come from one sample, sequenced in a study of T cells in Graves' hyperthyroidism and ophthalmopathy. What was amplified from RNA transcripts were TCR beta CDR3 regions. The HTBI set primed first-round TCR CDR3 RT-PCR. TCRdb used MiXCR to reprocess the multiplex PCR reads, holding one entry per CDR3 protein. The repertoire holds about 740,000 distinct CDR3 sequences, with 11% to 15% as singletons. Source material: blood. The receptor set was obtained from a young woman with Graves' hyperthyroidism.

This clonotype was counted at least ten times. The DNA of the CDR3 is TGCAGTGCTAGGACCAGGCGCCTTCCTAGCCTAAATGAGCAGTTCTTC. It translates to CSARTRRLPSLNEQFF. J is TRBJ2-1 and V is TRBV20-1, with TRBD2 as a possible D gene (5 bases). The CDR3 contains 16 residues. Per germline, CDR1 DFQATT and CDR2 SNEGSKA (reference sequence). V lost 3 bases, J lost 7 bases, and 22 bases lay in between.

This clonotype occurred many times. J is TRBJ1-4 and V is TRBV7-2; TRBD1 is a possible D gene (6 bases). Trimming shortened V by 5 bases and J by 8 bases, and 15 bases separated the two germline ends. Germline V gene data show CDR1 as SGHTA and CDR2 as FQGNSA. This CDR3 comprises 14 residues. The CDR3 reads CASSLRGAGEKLFF. The CDR3 DNA follows: TGTGCCAGCAGCCTAAGGGGGGCGGGGGAAAAACTGTTTTTT.

In regard to this clonotype: This clone may be a read error of a much larger clone one base away. The chain is built from TRBV3-1 and TRBJ2-6, with D possibly being TRBD2 (6 bases). The V gene's germline CDR1 is LGHDT and CDR2 YNNKEL (reference sequence). CDR3 size: 15 residues. The CDR3 here is CVSSPIADGANVLTF. DNA for the CDR3: TGTGTCAGCAGCCCGATAGCGGACGGGGCCAACGTCCTGACTTTC.

This clonotype has a count of ten or more. The genes are TRBV20-1 and TRBJ2-1, with D uncertain. The length of the CDR3 is 15 residues. The germline V gene encodes CDR1 DFQATT and CDR2 SNEGSKA (reference sequence). V gave up 6 bases and J gave up 0 bases, with 15 bases separating them. In DNA form, the CDR3 reads TGCAGTGCCACACTCCGACCTAGCTCCTACAATGAGCAGTTCTTC. It codes for CSATLRPSSYNEQFF.

This clonotype was counted at least ten times. V usage is TRBV24-1 and J usage is TRBJ2-1, with 8 nucleotides matching TRBD2. V lost 0 bases, J lost 9 bases, and 12 bases stayed unmatched. The V gene's germline CDR1 is KGHDR and CDR2 SFDVKD. This CDR3 contains 17 residues. The CDR3 DNA sequence: TGTGCCACCAGTGATTTGGGAGTGAGCGGGAGAATGGTTGAGCAGTTCTTC. It encodes CATSDLGVSGRMVEQFF.

This clonotype was detected many times. V is TRBV12-5 and J is TRBJ2-1, with D uncertain. V gave up 6 bases and J gave up 4 bases, with 10 bases separating them. CDR3 size: 13 residues. CDR1 and CDR2 (germline): LGHNT, FRNRAP. The CDR3 spells CASGNDNYNEQFF. In DNA form, the CDR3 reads TGTGCTAGTGGCAATGACAATTACAATGAGCAGTTCTTC.

This clonotype was detected only a few times. Its ends do not fully match the called genes, so a read error is possible. The genes are TRBV6-5 and TRBJ1-1, with D perhaps matching TRBD1 (6 bases). This CDR3 region has 15 residues. Germline V gene lookup returns CDR1 MNHEY and CDR2 SVGAGI. The CDR3 is CASSYSGQVVTEALF. The CDR3 region has the DNA TGTGCCAGCAGTTACTCGGGACAAGTCGTCACTGAAGCTCTCTTT.

This clonotype appeared a few times. V gene TRBV7-8 combines with J gene TRBJ2-4, with D perhaps TRBD1 (5 bases). Germline loops: CDR1 SGHVS, CDR2 FQNEAQ. CDR3 length: 15 amino acids. V dropped 5 bases and J dropped 8 bases, with 19 bases sitting between them. The CDR3 is CASSAQAGNPYIQYF. Written as DNA, the CDR3 is TGTGCCAGCAGCGCACAAGCAGGGAATCCTTACATTCAGTACTTC.

This clonotype has just a few counts. The chain couples TRBV14 to TRBJ2-3; possibly TRBD1 or TRBD2 for D (6 bases each). The V gene lost 1 base and the J gene lost 2 bases, with 10 bases spanning the gap. Germline lookup yields CDR1 SGHDN and CDR2 FVKESK. The CDR3 has 15 amino acids. The CDR3 sequence is CASSQVRGLTDTQYF. In DNA, the CDR3 is TGTGCCAGCAGCCAAGTACGGGGGCTCACAGATACGCAGTATTTT.

This clonotype was counted between two and nine times. The rearrangement links TRBV20-1 to TRBJ1-5; 8 positions match TRBD1. Germline V gene lookup returns CDR1 DFQATT and CDR2 SNEGSKA (reference sequence). V lost 2 bases and J lost 5; bases outside the gene matches: 8. The length of the CDR3 is 15 residues. The CDR3 coding sequence is TGCAGTGCTAGAACCCTGGACAGGGAACATCAGCCCCAGCATTTT. Translating gives CSARTLDREHQPQHF.

This chain joins TRBV20-1 and TRBJ1-3; tentatively, D is TRBD1 (5 bases). This CDR3 has 14 residues. Germline loops: CDR1 DFQATT, CDR2 SNEGSKA (reference sequence). Trimming cost V 3 bases and J 2 bases, with 11 bases left between them. CDR3: CSASAGAPGNTIYF. CDR3 bases: TGCAGTGCTAGTGCTGGGGCCCCTGGAAACACCATATATTTT.

This chain connects TRBV29-1 to TRBJ1-2; 7 bases agree with TRBD1. V trimming: 3 bases; J trimming: 4 bases; junction bases outside the gene matches: 11. The CDR3 extends over 15 amino acids. CDR1 and CDR2 from the germline V gene are SQVTM and ANQGSEA. As DNA, the CDR3 is TGCAGCGTTGATACACCCGGGACAGCTGTCTATGGCTACACCTTC. Its translation: CSVDTPGTAVYGYTF.